These 14 T cell receptor beta chains originate from one sample sequenced in a study of blood T cell dynamics during melanoma immunotherapy (dated by TCRdb to between 2020 and 2021). The time point label on this specimen signifies: week 3, after first cycle of checkpoint inhibitor. The library was prepared using the immunoSEQ multiplex PCR assay. The table comes from immuneACCESS by way of TCRdb, which keeps in-frame sequences with V and J called. Part of the clones is missing from these tables; in studies checked, under half for an unresolved V gene and the rest for unknown reasons. The sample table lists about 7,000 clones, about 88% of them with a count of one. The ten largest make up around a third of the sample. The input for sequencing was blood, taken from a patient treated with checkpoint blockade. These receptors were obtained from a human donor with melanoma. Some clones in this sample may be carry-over from other donors' samples.

The chain uses TRBV9 and TRBJ1-6, with 8 bases fitting TRBD1. Germline V gives CDR1 SGDLS, CDR2 YYNGEE. The trim removed 3 bases at V and 10 bases at J, leaving 12 bases unmatched. This CDR3 is 16 amino acids long. The CDR3 region has the DNA TGTGCCAGCAGCGCCGCGGGCGGGACAGGTGTCTCACCCCTCCACTTT. Translation: CASSAAGGTGVSPLHF.

The chain couples TRBV10-3 to TRBJ1-4, with D perhaps TRBD1 (6 bases). The length of the CDR3 is 17 residues. The germline gives CDR1 ENHRY, CDR2 SYGVKD. V was pared by 0 bases and J by 8 bases, with 19 bases between. CDR3 protein: CAISESKGGQLTEKLFF. CDR3 sequence (DNA): TGTGCCATCAGTGAGTCTAAGGGGGGCCAACTGACGGAAAAACTGTTTTTT.

This clone was seen only once. CDR3 sequence reads: CASSEARGQQETQYF. DNA of the CDR3: TGTGCCAGCAGTGAAGCGCGGGGACAACAAGAGACCCAGTACTTC. The chain links TRBV2 to TRBJ2-5; D tentatively fits TRBD1 or TRBD2 (6 bases each). This CDR3 has 15 residues. From germline, CDR1 is SNHLY and CDR2 FYNNEI. Trimming stripped 0 bases from V and 2 bases from J, with 10 bases between.

This chain uses TRBV4-3 with TRBJ1-2, with D hard to call. The CDR3 runs 16 residues. Deletions cut 0 bases from V and 1 base from J, with 12 bases between. In germline, CDR1 is LGHNA, CDR2 YSLEER. The chain's CDR3 is CASSQDGRVHNYGYTF. The CDR3 coding sequence is TGCGCCAGCAGCCAAGATGGAAGGGTTCATAACTATGGCTACACCTTC.

The V and J genes are TRBV7-2 and TRBJ1-2, with 8 bases aligning to TRBD1. Germline V lookup: CDR1 SGHTA, CDR2 FQGNSA. The V segment lost 5 bases and the J segment 3 bases; nucleotides outside the gene matches: 8. This CDR3 has 15 amino acids. The DNA of the CDR3 is TGTGCCAGCAGCGCCACCCCGGACAGGGACTATGGCTACACCTTC. Translation gives CASSATPDRDYGYTF.

This clone was counted only a few times. The V gene is TRBV9, the J gene TRBJ2-4; D might be TRBD1 (7 bases). The V end was cut by 3 bases, the J end by 8 bases, with 18 bases between. The length of the CDR3 is 15 residues. The germline V gene has CDR1 SGDLS and CDR2 YYNGEE. The CDR3 loop is CASSGGGSRGDIQYF. The DNA of the CDR3 is TGTGCCAGCAGCGGAGGTGGGTCCAGGGGGGACATTCAGTACTTC. Combining the CDR3 with reference TRBV9 and TRBJ2-4 gives the whole variable domain DSGVTQTPKHLITATGQRVTLRCSPRSGDLSVYWYQQSLDQGLQFLIQYYNGEERAKGNILERFSAQQFPDLHSELNLSSLELGDSALYFCASSGGGSRGDIQYFGAGTRLSVL.

The chain couples TRBV19 to TRBJ1-2, with 7 bases lining up with TRBD1. The V segment lost 9 bases and the J segment 5 bases; nucleotides outside the gene matches: 12. The germline CDR1 and CDR2 sequences are LNHDA and SQIVND (reference sequence). The CDR3 is 14 residues long. CDR3 residues: CASKHEGAGYGYTF. The CDR3 bases are TGTGCCAGCAAACACGAGGGGGCTGGGTATGGCTACACCTTC.

The chain links TRBV7-8 to TRBJ2-1; the match to TRBD2 covers 11 bases. V shed 4 bases, J shed 7 bases, and the junction held 6 bases outside the gene matches. From germline, CDR1 is SGHVS and CDR2 FQNEAQ. The CDR3 sequence is 15 residues long. The CDR3 DNA reads TGTGCCAGCAGCTCAACGACTAGCGGGGCGAATGAGCAGTTCTTC. Translated: CASSSTTSGANEQFF.

This chain links TRBV7-3 with TRBJ2-1, with a possible D match to TRBD1 (5 bases). The length of the CDR3 is 13 residues. V lost 2 bases to trimming and J lost 9 bases, with 11 bases between them. Germline-derived CDR1 and CDR2 are SGHTA and FQGTGA. The CDR3 loop is CASSLAGFSEQFF. CDR3 DNA: TGTGCCAGCAGCTTAGCAGGGTTTAGTGAGCAGTTCTTC.

This clone was detected only a few times. The chain is built from TRBV11-3 and TRBJ2-1; 8 bases map to TRBD2. Trimming at V came to 1 base and at J to 10 bases, leaving 9 bases not matched to a gene. The CDR3 spans 15 residues. The germline gives CDR1 SGHNT, CDR2 YENEEA. The chain's CDR3 is CASSLGTGGGWEQFF. DNA of the CDR3: TGTGCCAGCAGCTTAGGGACCGGGGGGGGTTGGGAGCAGTTCTTC.

The V and J genes are TRBV6-1 and TRBJ1-6; perhaps TRBD1 as D (6 bases). The germline V gene has CDR1 MNHNS and CDR2 SASEGT. V lost 7 bases to trimming and J lost 7 bases, with 17 bases between them. The CDR3 has 15 residues. CDR3 sequence: CASIPIGGRNSPLHF. The CDR3 coding sequence is TGTGCCAGCATCCCGATCGGGGGCAGGAATTCACCCCTCCACTTT.

This chain links TRBV29-1 with TRBJ1-1; D is possibly TRBD1 (5 bases). Trimming took off 5 bases at V and 1 base at J, with 11 bases between the two ends. The CDR3 consists of 13 residues. The germline V gene encodes CDR1 SQVTM and CDR2 ANQGSEA. CDR3 DNA: TGCAGCGTTCTTCAGGGATGGAACACTGAAGCTTTCTTT. It is translated as CSVLQGWNTEAFF.

The V call is TRBV4-1, the J call TRBJ1-3; 7 bases match TRBD1. This CDR3 is built from 17 residues. Trimming cost V 0 bases and J 0 bases; bases outside gene matches: 5. In germline, CDR1 is MGHRA, CDR2 YSYEKL. For the CDR3, the DNA is TGCGCCAGCAGCCAAGAAGGGACAGCCTTCTCTGGAAACACCATATATTTT. The encoded protein is CASSQEGTAFSGNTIYF.

This sequence joins TRBV19 and TRBJ2-7; tentatively, D is TRBD1 (5 bases). CDR3 length: 12 residues. V shed 3 bases and J shed 6 bases, with 9 bases lying between them. CDR1 is LNHDA, CDR2 SQIVND, per germline (reference sequence). DNA of the CDR3: TGTGCCAGTAGTATGAACACAGGCGAGCAGTACTTC. This sequence encodes CASSMNTGEQYF. Full variable domain (missing parts from reference TRBV19 and TRBJ2-7): DGGITQSPKYLFRKEGQNVTLSCEQNLNHDAMYWYRQDPGQGLRLIYYSQIVNDFQKGDIAEGYSVSREKKESFPLTVTSAQKNPTAFYLCASSMNTGEQYFGPGTRLTVT.